This entry concerns a single T cell receptor (beta chain). Its matching antigen is unknown. The assay was immunoSEQ multiplex PCR, and TCRdb's table has in-frame clones only and misses some. The sample yields more than 200,000 clones, about nine tenths seen once. The data were obtained in a study of cytomegalovirus exposure and HLA in healthy donors. Study background: Per a later analysis, the approximately 620 first-cohort and 100 to 150 validation repertoires shared one platform. Findings and limits, study-wide: The study flagged around 150 TCR beta chains as cytomegalovirus-associated. As was reported, the classifier diagnosed cytomegalovirus status with high specificity and sensitivity. Most TCR sequences were uncommon, yet certain public TCRs appeared in many donors.

This CDR3 region has 15 residues. Trimming stripped 2 bases from V and 4 bases from J, with 12 bases between. Per germline, CDR1 LGHNA and CDR2 YSLEER. The chain links TRBV4-3 to TRBJ2-1; no reliable D call. The source is a woman in her 30s in good health and CMV-seronegative. Sample: PBMCs. CDR3 in DNA: TGCGCCAGCAGCCAAAATCGACTGACTTACAATGAGCAGTTCTTC. Amino acids: CASSQNRLTYNEQFF.